The T cell receptor beta chain under discussion was sequenced for a study of cytomegalovirus exposure and HLA in healthy donors. Study-level background: An early release of data contained tens of millions of unique TCRs, which came from HLA-typed donors. Study-level findings and limits: A reported reduction in N-insertions relative to the approximately 670-donor mean was seen in an Asian-associated ancestry cluster in a later analysis. TCR beta sequences numbering some 17,000 were associated with HLA alleles at 0.05 false discovery rate in a later analysis. The investigators catalogued about 170 TCR beta chains as cytomegalovirus-associated.

The CDR3 length is 16 residues. Trimming at V came to 2 bases and at J to 5 bases, leaving 7 bases not matched to a gene. The germline CDR1 and CDR2 sequences are SGHKS and YYEKEE (reference sequence). This PCR relied on a set of 60 Vbeta primers and 13 Jbeta primers. Sequenced by immunoSEQ multiplex PCR; TCRdb stores in-frame clones only, minus some. In the table there are roughly 220,000 clones, roughly three quarters of which are singletons. About this clone: Its target is unknown.

This chain links TRBV5-5 with TRBJ1-5; 10 bases are shared with TRBD1. The sequenced sample was PBMCs. The sequence was obtained from a man aged 50 to 60 in good health and CMV-seronegative. The CDR3 spells CASSLHTGTGDQPQHF. The DNA of the CDR3 is TGTGCCAGCAGCTTACATACCGGGACAGGGGATCAGCCCCAGCATTTT.